This T cell receptor beta chain was retrieved from a study of cytomegalovirus exposure and HLA in healthy donors. The PCR used 60 Vbeta and 13 Jbeta primers. Only in-frame clones appear in the TCRdb table, and some are missing; sequencing was by immunoSEQ multiplex PCR. This table holds about 48,000 clones. There are 18 residues in the CDR3. The clonotype was recovered from a male donor in good health and CMV-seropositive. Sequencing input: PBMCs. The V and J genes are TRBV21-1 and TRBJ2-7; TRBD2 reflects the table's D call only, with no check against the DNA. TRBV21-1 is a pseudogene. CDR3 nucleotides: TGTGCCAGCAGCAACGAAGGTGGTGGACTAGCGGGGGGATACGAGCAGTACTTC. It codes for CASSNEGGGLAGGYEQYF.